This T cell receptor beta chain was sequenced for a study of cytomegalovirus exposure and HLA in healthy donors. General study points: Overall, approximately 150 TCR beta chains were annotated as cytomegalovirus-associated. Within an earlier analysis, most TCR beta V segments proved productive either about 87% or about 30% of the time.

PCR employed 60 Vbeta and 13 Jbeta primers. The repertoire was sequenced with immunoSEQ multiplex PCR; TCRdb's copy has only in-frame clones and lacks some. The sample includes 130,000 or so clones, around 80% of them seen just once. This clone was counted a single time. Its antigen is as yet unknown. V lost 3 bases, J lost 6 bases, and 13 bases lay in between. CDR1 is LNHDA, CDR2 SQIVND, per germline (reference sequence). CDR3 length equals 14 residues. This clonotype originated in a young man in good health and CMV-seropositive. This rearrangement joins TRBV19 to TRBJ2-3, with TRBD2 as a possible D gene (6 bases). Sequenced input: PBMCs. The CDR3 nucleotides read TGTGCCAGTAGTATCGGCCGAGGAGGGGATACGCAGTATTTT. Translation: CASSIGRGGDTQYF.